The clone carrying this T cell receptor (beta chain) showed up just a few times. Its cognate antigen is unknown. Via MiXCR, TCRdb re-called the 5' RACE reads, giving one row per CDR3 protein. This sample has some 210,000 distinct CDR3 sequences; roughly a tenth occur once, and the top ten carry 2.5% to 3.5%. The data derive from a study of T-cell memory formation after mild COVID-19. The study, taken as a whole, reports: Contracting CD8+ clones were enriched in EMRA, CD4+ mainly in CM and EM.

Trimming left V 1 base short and J 0 bases short, with 15 bases between. The germline gives CDR1 SGHRS, CDR2 YFSETQ. The CDR3 has 17 residues. The clonotype originates from a man aged 18 to 29 who had mild COVID-19 (a few samples of this study predate the infection). Cell type and time point are not known. The gene calls are TRBV5-1 and TRBJ2-3, with D uncertain. The sequencing sample was made of PBMCs or a T cell subset sorted from them (not recorded which). CDR3 sequence (DNA): TGCGCCAGCAGCTTGTGGGCGCAGGATACTAGCACAGATACGCAGTATTTT. Its translation: CASSLWAQDTSTDTQYF.